This T cell receptor (beta chain) was recorded in a study of shared clonotypes between healthy human individuals. In the study overall: Participating donors consisted of two women and a few men aged 18 to 49.

Libraries were prepared by immunoSEQ multiplex PCR; TCRdb keeps only in-frame clonotypes and omits some of them. The sample consists of about 2.5 million clones, just under 95% of them appearing once. The CDR3 loop spans 16 amino acids. The junction had 7 bases not matched to a gene; V was cut back by 4 bases and J by 4 bases. Germline assignment: CDR1 MGHRA and CDR2 YSYEKL. Sequencing was carried out using naive CD4+ T cells from PBMCs. The sample's subset: CD45RA+ positively selected. This sequence originates from a man aged 18 to 29 in good health. Some clones in this sample may be carry-over from other donors' samples. V and J are TRBV4-1 and TRBJ2-5, with 12 nucleotides matching TRBD1. CDR3 region: CASSLGTGGIGETQYF. Written as DNA, the CDR3 is TGCGCCAGCAGCCTCGGGACAGGGGGCATTGGAGAGACCCAGTACTTC.